The 2 T cell receptor beta chains given below trace back to one sample, sequenced in a study of cytotoxic CD8 clonotypes in ibrutinib-treated CLL. Sequencing was performed with immunoSEQ multiplex PCR; in TCRdb, only in-frame clones are kept and a portion is missing. The table records some 200,000 clones, 70% to 75% of them present only once. The material sequenced was PBMCs, taken after 12 months of ibrutinib treatment. These receptors all come from a human donor with chronic lymphocytic leukemia.

The gene calls are TRBV19 and TRBJ1-5; D possibly corresponds to TRBD1 (5 bases). The germline gives CDR1 LNHDA, CDR2 SQIVND (reference sequence). This CDR3 has 16 amino acids. V lost 10 bases and J lost 4, with 23 bases in between. DNA of the CDR3: TGTGCCACCCGCCTTCCCACGGGGGGTGAGAATCAGCCCCAGCATTTT. Translating gives CATRLPTGGENQPQHF.

This clone has only a few counts. The chain uses TRBV9 and TRBJ1-1; D is undetermined. This CDR3 is 13 amino acids long. Between the trimmed V and J ends, which lost 2 bases and 0 bases, there was a span of 5 bases. CDR1 SGDLS and CDR2 YYNGEE come from the germline V gene. CDR3 coding DNA: TGTGCCAGCAGCGTCCAGATGAACACTGAAGCTTTCTTT. It yields the protein CASSVQMNTEAFF.